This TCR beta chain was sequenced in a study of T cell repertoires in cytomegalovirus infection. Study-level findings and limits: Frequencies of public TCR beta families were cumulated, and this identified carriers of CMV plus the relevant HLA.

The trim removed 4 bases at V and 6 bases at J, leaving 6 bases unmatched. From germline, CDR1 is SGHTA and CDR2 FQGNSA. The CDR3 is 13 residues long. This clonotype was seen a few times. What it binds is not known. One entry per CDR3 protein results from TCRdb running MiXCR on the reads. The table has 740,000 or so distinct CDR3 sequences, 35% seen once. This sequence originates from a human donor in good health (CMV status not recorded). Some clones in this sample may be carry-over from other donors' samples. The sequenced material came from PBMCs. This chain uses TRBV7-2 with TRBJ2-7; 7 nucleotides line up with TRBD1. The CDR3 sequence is CASSWDSFGEQYF. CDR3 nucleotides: TGTGCCAGCAGCTGGGACAGCTTCGGCGAGCAGTACTTC.